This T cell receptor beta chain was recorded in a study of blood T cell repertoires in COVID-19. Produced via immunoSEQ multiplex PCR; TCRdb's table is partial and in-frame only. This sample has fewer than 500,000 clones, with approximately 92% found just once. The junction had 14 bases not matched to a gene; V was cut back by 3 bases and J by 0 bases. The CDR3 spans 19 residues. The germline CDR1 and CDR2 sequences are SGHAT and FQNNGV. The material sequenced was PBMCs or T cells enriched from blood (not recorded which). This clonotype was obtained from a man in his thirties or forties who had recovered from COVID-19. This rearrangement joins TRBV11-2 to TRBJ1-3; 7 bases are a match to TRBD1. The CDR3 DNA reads TGTGCCAGCAGCTTCCGACAGGGACTCCCTCCTTTCTCTGGAAACACCATATATTTT. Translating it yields CASSFRQGLPPFSGNTIYF.